A selection of T cell receptor beta chains follows, all from one sample in a study of shared clonotypes between healthy human individuals. Sequencing used immunoSEQ multiplex PCR; TCRdb keeps in-frame clones, though not all of them. This table holds about 980,000 clones, 60% to 85% found once. The material sequenced was memory CD4+ T cells sorted from blood. The receptors originated from a young man in good health. Each CDR3 is given without its conserved first and last residue.

>14|TRBV6-6|TRBJ2-5
ASRPLRAMVAETQY
>11|TRBV18|TRBJ2-3
ASSPGSTDTQY
>14|TRBV6-4|TRBJ2-3
ASTWVETGDTDTQY
>13|TRBV30|TRBJ2-5
AWSFSGGQGETQY
>13|TRBV7-2|TRBJ2-1
ASSLWTSGSNEQF
>11|TRBV19|TRBJ1-5
ASQDYSNQPQH
>10|TRBV29-1|TRBJ1-4
SVLTGGEKLF
>12|TRBV27|TRBJ1-2
ASSQAPYSGGYT
>9|TRBV29-1|TRBJ2-5
SVEDRQTQY
>13|TRBV5-6|TRBJ2-2
ASSLAGSNTGELF
>12|TRBV18|TRBJ1-3
ASSPRSEGNTIY
>12|TRBV27|TRBJ2-7
ASSLSWGVYEQY
>11|TRBV6-4|TRBJ2-7
ASSFSQSYEQY
>13|TRBV6-5|TRBJ1-5
ASSRSVVSNQPQH
>11|TRBV6-1|TRBJ1-2
ASSEVGGYGYT
>12|TRBV28|TRBJ1-2
ASSFLDSLPSRT
>12|TRBV19|TRBJ1-1
ASTAWTGLTEAF
>10|TRBV27|TRBJ2-7
ASSFTGLALY
>12|TRBV18|TRBJ2-7
ASSPMRGIYEQY
>13|TRBV4-3|TRBJ1-5
ASSQELTFNQPQH
>12|TRBV18|TRBJ1-5
ASSPGQPNQPQH
>13|TRBV19|TRBJ1-1
ATREQGTMNTEAF
>12|TRBV19|TRBJ1-5
ASEDGGPNQPQH
>13|TRBV10-3|TRBJ1-4
AISESTTGGEKLF
>14|TRBV5-1|TRBJ2-6
ASSLDGFSGANVLT
>12|TRBV5-1|TRBJ1-1
ASSLDPGRGEAF
>12|TRBV28|TRBJ1-2
ASSGTDRNYGYT
>12|TRBV15|TRBJ1-1
ASPGRGGTTEAF
>11|TRBV30|TRBJ2-5
AWSRSAQETQY
>12|TRBV28|TRBJ2-7
ASSGAGGTYEQY
>12|TRBV5-1|TRBJ2-7
ASSWDTSSYEQY
>11|TRBV10-1|TRBJ1-6
ASSGNNFSPLH
>14|TRBV28|TRBJ2-3
ASSTSSRGVSDTQY
>12|TRBV18|TRBJ2-6
ASSPSSGANVLT
>13|TRBV6-5|TRBJ1-2
ASSYSSGRNYGYT
>12|TRBV13|TRBJ1-1
ASSPGQGLGEAF